These 6 T cell receptor beta chains originate from one sample sequenced in a study of blood T cell repertoires in COVID-19 (dated by TCRdb to the early 2020s). Libraries came from the immunoSEQ multiplex PCR assay. As stored in TCRdb, this immuneACCESS dataset retains in-frame rearrangements with V and J assigned. A fraction of the clones does not appear; measured against another copy, unresolved V genes explain less than half of the discrepancy, and the remainder lacks a known reason. Present in this sample are roughly 120,000 clones, roughly 79% of which were seen just once. About 2.3% of the sample goes to the ten largest clones. Specimen: peripheral blood. These receptors came from a man in his 70s with acute or convalescent COVID-19.

In this sample, this clone turned up once. The chain has TRBV19 and TRBJ1-1; TRBD1 agrees at 7 bases. J gave up 7 bases and V 5 bases, and 10 bases lay outside the gene matches. The CDR3 is 14 residues long. The germline gives CDR1 LNHDA, CDR2 SQIVND (reference sequence). CDR3 residues: CASSLGDRVVEAFF. The CDR3 DNA reads TGTGCCAGTAGTCTTGGAGACAGGGTGGTTGAAGCTTTCTTT.

V is TRBV19 and J is TRBJ1-2; 8 bases match TRBD1. Looked up from germline, CDR1 is LNHDA and CDR2 is SQIVND (reference sequence). V shed 3 bases, J shed 5 bases, and the junction held 5 bases outside the gene matches. The CDR3 is made up of 14 amino acids. DNA of the CDR3: TGTGCCAGTAGTATTCAGGGGGCCGGGTATGGCTACACCTTC. Protein: CASSIQGAGYGYTF.

J is TRBJ1-4 and V is TRBV11-2, with a weak D call TRBD1 (6 bases). Germline V CDR1 and CDR2: SGHAT, FQNNGV. The V end was cut by 5 bases, the J end by 4 bases, with 14 bases between. This CDR3 is built from 15 residues. Here the CDR3 DNA reads TGTGCCAGCAGCCCGATCGGGACAAATAATGAAAAACTGTTTTTT. Its translation: CASSPIGTNNEKLFF.

V usage is TRBV5-6 and J usage is TRBJ2-2, with 8 nucleotides matching TRBD2. This CDR3 spans 16 amino acids. V was clipped by 7 bases and J by 6 bases; unmatched bases: 14. Germline values: CDR1 SGHDT, CDR2 YYEEEE. Here the CDR3 reads CASWGVGNSGAGELFF. As DNA, the CDR3 is TGTGCCAGCTGGGGTGTGGGGAATAGCGGGGCCGGGGAGCTGTTTTTT.

The V call is TRBV11-3, the J call TRBJ2-5; 9 bases map to TRBD2. V was clipped by 1 base and J by 4 bases; unmatched bases: 4. Germline CDR1 and CDR2: SGHNT and YENEEA. There are 15 residues in the CDR3. The CDR3 nucleotides read TGTGCCAGCAGCTTAGGCGGGGGGGCCGCAGAGACCCAGTACTTC. It specifies CASSLGGGAAETQYF.

This clone occurred a few times. The V call is TRBV30, the J call TRBJ2-7, with 9 nucleotides matching TRBD1. The V gene end was trimmed by 5 bases and the J gene end by 5 bases; junction bases not matched to a gene: 7. The CDR3 spans 13 residues. CDR1 and CDR2 (germline): GTSNPN, SVGIG (reference sequence). The CDR3: CAWEIQGADEQYF. The CDR3 bases are TGTGCCTGGGAGATACAGGGGGCCGACGAGCAGTACTTC.